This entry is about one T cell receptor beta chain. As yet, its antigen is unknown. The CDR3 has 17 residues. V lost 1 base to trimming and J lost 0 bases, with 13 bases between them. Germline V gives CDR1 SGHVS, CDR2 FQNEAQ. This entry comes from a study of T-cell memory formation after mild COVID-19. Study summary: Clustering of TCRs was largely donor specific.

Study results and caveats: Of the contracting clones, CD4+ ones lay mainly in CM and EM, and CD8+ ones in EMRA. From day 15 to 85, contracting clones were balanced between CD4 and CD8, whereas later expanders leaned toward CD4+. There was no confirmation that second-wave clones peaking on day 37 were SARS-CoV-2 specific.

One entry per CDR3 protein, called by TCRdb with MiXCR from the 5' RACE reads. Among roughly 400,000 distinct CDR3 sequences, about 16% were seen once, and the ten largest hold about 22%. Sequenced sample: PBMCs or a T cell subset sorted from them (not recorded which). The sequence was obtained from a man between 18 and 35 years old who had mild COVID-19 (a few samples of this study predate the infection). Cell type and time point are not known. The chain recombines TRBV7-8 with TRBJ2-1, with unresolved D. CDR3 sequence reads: CASSLGLGLSSYNEQFF. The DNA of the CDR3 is TGTGCCAGCAGCTTAGGTTTGGGCCTAAGCTCCTACAATGAGCAGTTCTTC.